This TCR beta chain was recorded in a study of blood T cell repertoires in COVID-19. CDR3 length: 20 amino acids. CDR1 is MNHNS and CDR2 is SASEGT in the germline V gene. V was trimmed by 1 base and J by 4 bases, leaving 25 bases between them. In the study's own analysis: Quantification of nucleated cells was approximated via reference gene primer amplification. Clones were sequenced by immunoSEQ multiplex PCR, and TCRdb holds only the in-frame ones, with some missing. The V and J calls and clone size are taken from that table; D and trimming were inferred from the DNA. The table shows about 170,000 clones, with 92% occurring only once. This clone came up once.

The sample was peripheral blood. This TCR was sampled from a man aged 25-45 years with COVID-19, enrolled during active disease. The chain couples TRBV6-1 to TRBJ2-2, with D perhaps TRBD2 (7 bases). The CDR3 region has the DNA TGTGCCAGCAGTGAAGAGGGGGGACGTTGGCGGGAGTCCCTCACCGGGGAGCTGTTTTTT. Its protein product is CASSEEGGRWRESLTGELFF.